This T cell receptor beta chain derives from a study of cytomegalovirus exposure and HLA in healthy donors. Use of 60 Vbeta and 13 Jbeta primers characterized the PCR. Using immunoSEQ multiplex PCR, the repertoire was profiled, and TCRdb retains in-frame clones only, with some absent. The sample holds roughly 100,000 clones, about 69% seen once. Germline CDR1 is SGHRS and CDR2 is YFSETQ. J was trimmed by 3 bases and V by 4 bases; bases with no gene match: 5. This CDR3 comprises 15 residues. In its sample, this clone was seen a few times. Sequenced: PBMCs. The chain links TRBV5-1 to TRBJ2-7; 12 bases align to TRBD2. The sequence came from a man aged 40-49 years in good health and CMV-seronegative. The CDR3 DNA is TGCGCCAGCAGCCTAGCGGGAGGGGGGTACTACGAGCAGTACTTC. Its translation: CASSLAGGGYYEQYF. Looking up the rest from reference TRBV5-1 and TRBJ2-7 gives the full variable domain: KAGVTQTPRYLIKTRGQQVTLSCSPISGHRSVSWYQQTPGQGLQFLFEYFSETQRNKGNFPGRFSGRQFSNSRSEMNVSTLELGDSALYLCASSLAGGGYYEQYFGPGTRLTVT.